There are many counts of the clone carrying this TCR beta chain. Antigen: not known. Building the TCR beta libraries relied on iRepertoire HTBI primers, and CDR3 regions underwent Arm-PCR. TCRdb recomputed calls from the multiplex PCR reads with MiXCR, one row per CDR3 protein. Of 250,000 to 300,000 distinct CDR3 sequences listed, under 20% are singletons. This specimen comes from a study of regulatory T cells in long-lasting Graves disease. The V gene lost 2 bases and the J gene lost 2 bases, with 12 bases spanning the gap. This CDR3 has 15 amino acids. The study's findings and limits: The persistent group shared around 3,000 public clonotypes, more than the 950 to 1,000 shared by new patients.

As to time point: newly diagnosed GD, antithyroid drugs for less than 3 months. RNA from PBMCs was the source of the TCR library. This same sample was also taken into another study, of T cells in Graves' hyperthyroidism and ophthalmopathy. That work contributes: A lack of ophthalmopathy progression within 18 months defined stable Graves' hyperthyroidism.

This material consisted of peripheral blood mononuclear cells (PBMCs), taken at new diagnosis, from a patient treated with antithyroid drugs. This rearrangement joins TRBV12-3 or TRBV12-4 to TRBJ1-2; D is possibly TRBD1 (5 bases). The clonotype originates from a woman under 40 with Graves disease. This CDR3 reads CASSLLVRGNYGYTF. CDR3 DNA sequence: TGTGCCAGCAGTTTACTCGTGAGGGGAAACTATGGCTACACCTTC.